This TCR beta chain was recorded in a study of CD4+ T cells in melanoma. Notes on this clone: Its target is unknown.

Study observations and caveats: Neoantigen-specific CD4+ T cells in melanoma reportedly had diverse differentiation states. CD8+ T cell, macrophage and B cell function reportedly correlated with neoantigen-specific CD4+ T cells.

Clones were read by immunoSEQ multiplex PCR, and TCRdb kept only the in-frame ones, dropping some. Counted here are approximately 110,000 clones, around 93% occurring once; the ten biggest clones make up about 3.3%. The sequencing sample was made of peripheral blood. The sequence came from a human donor with melanoma.

The CDR3 spells CASSQEDRDLYNEQFF. CDR3 sequence (DNA): TGTGCCAGCAGCCAAGAAGACAGGGATCTCTACAATGAGCAGTTCTTC. This chain joins TRBV4-2 and TRBJ2-1, with 7 bases aligning to TRBD1. Germline-derived CDR1 and CDR2 are LGHNA and YNFKEQ. V trimming: 0 bases; J trimming: 3 bases; junction bases outside the gene matches: 5. The CDR3 has 16 amino acids.